This entry lists 24 T cell receptor beta chains sequenced from one sample in a study of blood T cell repertoires in COVID-19 (dated by TCRdb to 2019 to 2021). The library came from the immunoSEQ multiplex PCR assay. Not all clones reach the TCRdb copy of this immuneACCESS table, which keeps in-frame sequences only. Checked studies attribute under half of the gap to unresolved V genes and leave the rest unexplained. Present in this sample are approximately 130,000 clones, under 85% of which were seen just once. The ten largest clones add up to under 20% of the sample. Sequencing was performed on PBMCs or T cells enriched from blood (not recorded which). The receptors derive from a man between 25 and 39 years old who had recovered from COVID-19.

The sample holds a few counts of this clone. This chain links TRBV4-1 with TRBJ2-1, with D tentatively TRBD2 (5 bases). From germline, CDR1 is MGHRA and CDR2 YSYEKL. This CDR3 region has 16 residues. Between the trimmed V and J ends, which lost 4 bases and 4 bases, there was a span of 17 bases. DNA for the CDR3: TGCGCCAGCAGCCCGACGAGGGAGCGGAGATACAATGAGCAGTTCTTC. This codes for CASSPTRERRYNEQFF.

V usage is TRBV10-3 and J usage is TRBJ1-5; weak D call: TRBD1 (6 bases). Trimming pared 9 bases from V and 6 bases from J, leaving 15 bases between. This CDR3 is 13 amino acids long. CDR1 and CDR2 (germline): ENHRY, SYGVKD. The CDR3 DNA follows: TGTGCCATTCAGCCGGGGGGCTCTCAGCCCCAGCATTTT. Its translation is CAIQPGGSQPQHF.

The rearrangement joins TRBV19 to TRBJ1-2; 7 positions match TRBD1. The CDR3 covers 12 residues. In germline, CDR1 is LNHDA, CDR2 SQIVND (reference sequence). Losses at the gene ends were 10 bases for V and 6 bases for J; bases not matched to a gene: 8. The chain's CDR3 is CATQDRRDGYTF. The CDR3 nucleotides read TGTGCCACCCAGGACAGGAGAGATGGCTACACCTTC.

The chain has TRBV2 and TRBJ2-2, with 9 bases lining up with TRBD2. J lost 5 bases, V lost 3 bases, and 16 bases had no gene match. CDR3 length: 19 residues. Looked up from germline, CDR1 is SNHLY and CDR2 is FYNNEI. CDR3 sequence reads: CASSDYFSLLAGVTGELFF. The CDR3, as DNA: TGTGCCAGCAGTGACTATTTCAGTTTGTTAGCGGGAGTTACCGGGGAGCTGTTTTTT. The full variable domain, completed using reference TRBV2 and TRBJ2-2, is EPEVTQTPSHQVTQMGQEVILRCVPISNHLYFYWYRQILGQKVEFLVSFYNNEISEKSEIFDDQFSVERPDGSNFTLKIRSTKLEDSAMYFCASSDYFSLLAGVTGELFFGEGSRLTVL.

The chain employs TRBV11-2 and TRBJ1-1, with a possible D match to TRBD1 (6 bases). The CDR3 loop spans 14 amino acids. Trimming removed 2 bases from V and 4 bases from J, with 11 bases in between. Germline V gives CDR1 SGHAT, CDR2 FQNNGV. CDR3: CASSLQGRSTEAFF. CDR3 sequence (DNA): TGTGCCAGCAGCTTACAGGGGCGGAGCACTGAAGCTTTCTTT.

With regard to this clone: One junction end does not reproduce the germline sequence, and a read error may be involved. The V gene is TRBV6-2 or TRBV6-3, the J gene TRBJ1-5, with TRBD1 matching 8 bases. The germline gives CDR1 MNHEY, CDR2 SVGEGT. CDR3 length: 15 residues. The CDR3, as DNA: TGTGCCGGCAGTGCGCGGTGGACAGGGCGTCAGCCCCAGCATTTT. Protein: CAGSARWTGRQPQHF.

The chain couples TRBV12-5 to TRBJ1-4; TRBD1 matches at 7 bases. Germline CDR1 is LGHNT and CDR2 is FRNRAP. V was pared by 0 bases and J by 10 bases, with 8 bases of the junction left unmatched. The CDR3 loop spans 15 amino acids. This CDR3 reads CASGLVPGTEGKLFF. The CDR3 nucleotides read TGTGCTAGTGGTTTGGTACCCGGGACAGAGGGAAAACTGTTTTTT.

The chain joins TRBV5-1 to TRBJ2-5; 9 bases line up with TRBD1. This CDR3 spans 15 amino acids. With 7 bases clipped from V and 5 bases from J, the junction kept 12 bases outside the gene matches. Germline loops: CDR1 SGHRS, CDR2 YFSETQ. In DNA, the CDR3 is TGCGCCAGCTTCCGGGACAGGGCGTCGGGGGAGACCCAGTACTTC. This codes for CASFRDRASGETQYF.

V usage is TRBV5-4 and J usage is TRBJ2-5; TRBD1 agrees at 7 bases. CDR3 length: 15 amino acids. Germline loops: CDR1 SGHNT, CDR2 YYREEE (reference sequence). J lost 4 bases, V lost 0 bases, and 6 bases had no gene match. The CDR3 DNA sequence: TGTGCCAGCAGCTTGGGACAGGGAAGTGTAGAGACCCAGTACTTC. Protein product: CASSLGQGSVETQYF.

This rearrangement joins TRBV19 to TRBJ1-3, with TRBD1 as a possible D gene (6 bases). This CDR3 region has 17 residues. Germline-derived CDR1 and CDR2 are LNHDA and SQIVND (reference sequence). Trimming stripped 5 bases from V and 3 bases from J, with 20 bases between. The CDR3 DNA sequence: TGTGCCAGTAGTCCGGGACATGGGCCATTAGGTGGAAACACCATATATTTT. Its translation is CASSPGHGPLGGNTIYF.

The chain is built from TRBV5-1 and TRBJ1-5, with D unclear. This CDR3 is 16 amino acids long. CDR1 SGHRS and CDR2 YFSETQ come from the germline V gene. V lost 2 bases and J 1 base, leaving 13 bases between the germline ends. The CDR3 loop reads CASSLTGGTSNQPQHF. CDR3 bases: TGCGCCAGCAGCTTAACGGGAGGTACGAGCAATCAGCCCCAGCATTTT.

The chain links TRBV6-2 or TRBV6-3 to TRBJ2-7; D not certain. The CDR3 has 12 residues. Trimming pared 5 bases from V and 4 bases from J, leaving 9 bases between. Per the germline V gene, CDR1 is MNHEY and CDR2 is SVGEGT. This chain's CDR3 is CASSRFEYEQYF. CDR3 DNA: TGTGCCAGCAGTCGATTTGAGTACGAGCAGTACTTC.

CDR3 amino acids: CASSFLAGGPETQYF. CDR3 nucleotide sequence: TGCGCCAGCAGCTTCCTAGCGGGAGGGCCAGAGACCCAGTACTTC. The rearrangement uses TRBV5-1 and TRBJ2-5, with 12 positions matching TRBD2. Germline V gene data show CDR1 as SGHRS and CDR2 as YFSETQ. Trimming cost V 2 bases and J 4 bases; bases outside gene matches: 3. CDR3 length: 15 amino acids.

This clone occurred once. This chain links TRBV3-1 (or the pseudogene TRBV3-2) with TRBJ2-7; D unclear. The germline V gene has CDR1 LGHDT and CDR2 YNNKEL (reference sequence). The CDR3 loop spans 15 amino acids. V was clipped by 0 bases and J by 5 bases, with 14 bases between them. CDR3 protein: CASSQDPSFRDEQYF. The CDR3 nucleotides read TGTGCCAGCAGCCAAGATCCGAGTTTTCGCGACGAGCAGTACTTC.

The sample holds one count of this clone. The V call is TRBV6-5, the J call TRBJ1-2, with D perhaps TRBD1 (5 bases). Trimming stripped 6 bases from V and 2 bases from J, with 13 bases between. The germline CDR1 and CDR2 sequences are MNHEY and SVGAGI. The CDR3 is 14 amino acids. CDR3 amino acids: CASSSFGHNYGYTF. The CDR3, as DNA: TGTGCCAGCAGCTCCTTCGGACACAACTATGGCTACACCTTC.

The chain recombines TRBV24-1 with TRBJ2-2; 8 nucleotides line up with TRBD1. Looked up from germline, CDR1 is KGHDR and CDR2 is SFDVKD. CDR3 length equals 16 residues. After removal of 4 bases from V and 5 bases from J, the junction contained 8 bases not matched to a gene. In DNA, the CDR3 is TGTGCCACCAGTGACGCTACAAGACAGGGGACCGGGGAGCTGTTTTTT. Its translation: CATSDATRQGTGELFF.

This chain joins TRBV6-6 and TRBJ2-5; no firm D call. Per germline, CDR1 MNHNY and CDR2 SVGAGI (reference sequence). V lost 4 bases and J lost 2, with 14 bases in between. The CDR3 sequence is 15 residues long. CDR3 bases: TGTGCCAGCAGTTCGAGCGAGCTAGGTCAAGAGACCCAGTACTTC. This gives the protein CASSSSELGQETQYF.

The chain couples TRBV11-2 to TRBJ1-3; 8 nucleotides line up with TRBD1. CDR3 size: 16 residues. Germline values: CDR1 SGHAT, CDR2 FQNNGV. The J segment lost 0 bases and the V segment lost 4 bases, leaving 5 bases of the junction unmatched. This CDR3 is CASSSTTGGSGNTIYF. The CDR3 bases are TGTGCCAGCAGCTCGACCACAGGGGGCTCTGGAAACACCATATATTTT.

The V and J genes are TRBV7-9 and TRBJ2-2; 11 bases are shared with TRBD2. The CDR3 runs 16 residues. Germline V gene data show CDR1 as SEHNR and CDR2 as FQNEAQ (reference sequence). V lost 11 bases to trimming and J lost 0 bases; unmatched junction nucleotides: 8. The CDR3 here is CAGEPGLAANTGELFF. The CDR3 nucleotides read TGTGCCGGCGAGCCGGGACTAGCGGCGAACACCGGGGAGCTGTTTTTT.

The chain couples TRBV7-9 to TRBJ2-4, with a weak D call TRBD2 (5 bases). V was shortened by 5 bases and J by 14 bases, with 28 bases between the two germline ends. The CDR3 length is 16 residues. The germline gives CDR1 SEHNR, CDR2 FQNEAQ (reference sequence). The CDR3 DNA sequence: TGTGCCAGCAGCCCCGCGGAAACGGCAGAGCGGAGGCTGAAGTACTTC. As protein: CASSPAETAERRLKYF.

This clone was counted between two and nine times. The chain links TRBV6-1 to TRBJ1-5; D ambiguous. Germline values: CDR1 MNHNS, CDR2 SASEGT. CDR3 length: 15 amino acids. Trimming shortened V by 2 bases and J by 7 bases, and 15 bases separated the two germline ends. CDR3 nucleotide sequence: TGTGCCAGCAGTGAACATCAAGCGGTTGGACAGCCCCAGCATTTT. The encoded protein is CASSEHQAVGQPQHF.

This clone turned up a few times. The chain joins TRBV27 to TRBJ2-7; 8 nucleotides agree with TRBD1. In germline, CDR1 is MNHEY, CDR2 SMNVEV (reference sequence). V lost 4 bases and J lost 3; bases outside the gene matches: 5. The CDR3 is 14 amino acids. The CDR3 is CASSWTGSFYEQYF. The CDR3 DNA reads as TGTGCCAGCAGTTGGACAGGGAGTTTCTACGAGCAGTACTTC.

The chain is built from TRBV5-6 and TRBJ2-7; TRBD1 agrees at 8 bases. Trimming at V came to 2 bases and at J to 3 bases, leaving 4 bases not matched to a gene. Per germline, CDR1 SGHDT and CDR2 YYEEEE. CDR3 length: 14 amino acids. CDR3 protein: CASSFSGQDYEQYF. As DNA, the CDR3 is TGTGCCAGCAGCTTCTCGGGACAGGACTACGAGCAGTACTTC.

For this clone: One end of the junction is discordant with germline, which a read error may explain. The chain has TRBV7-2 and TRBJ1-5, with 7 bases matching TRBD1. Germline V gives CDR1 SGHTA, CDR2 FQGNSA. The CDR3 loop spans 17 amino acids. CDR3 DNA sequence: TGTGCCAACAGCCCGGGGGTAGGGGGCCGGGAGAATCAGCCCCAGCATTTT. It codes for CANSPGVGGRENQPQHF.